This T cell receptor (beta chain) was profiled in a study of T cell responses to AZD1222 COVID-19 vaccine. Study-level points and caveats: The study sampled repertoires only after the peak T cell response.

As for this clone: Its matching antigen is unknown.

Second-dose intervals of approximately 4 or approximately 12 weeks were pooled. Clones were read by immunoSEQ multiplex PCR, and TCRdb kept only the in-frame ones, dropping some. Here the sample spans 90,000 to 120,000 clones, around 90% being singletons. The sequencing here drew on peripheral blood, taken 28 days after the second AZD1222 dose. The source is an adult who received the AZD1222 COVID-19 vaccine.

The CDR3 reads CASSSGTGAYEQYF. The CDR3 DNA sequence: TGCGCCAGCAGCTCCGGGACAGGGGCCTACGAGCAGTACTTC. The chain couples TRBV4-3 to TRBJ2-7; 10 bases line up with TRBD1. After removal of 5 bases from V and 2 bases from J, the junction contained 3 bases not matched to a gene. Per the germline V gene, CDR1 is LGHNA and CDR2 is YSLEER. This CDR3 has 14 amino acids.